This T cell receptor beta chain originates from a study of cytomegalovirus exposure and HLA in healthy donors. Germline V gives CDR1 LNHNV, CDR2 YYDKDF (reference sequence). CDR3 length: 12 amino acids. Trimming removed 0 bases at V and 11 bases at J, with 8 bases between. Of note for this clone: Antigen specificity is unknown.

Study-wide results and caveats: The study listed approximately 170 cytomegalovirus-associated TCR beta chains. DRB1 showed the most TCR associations and HLA-C the fewest in a later analysis, as rates varied by HLA locus. Donor immune exposure was known only as CMV serostatus.

The study ran its PCR with 60 Vbeta and 13 Jbeta primers. Clones were sequenced by immunoSEQ multiplex PCR, and TCRdb holds only the in-frame ones, with some missing. The data show some 150,000 clones, 79% seen once. Sequencing used PBMCs. This clonotype originated in a woman aged 45-65 years in good health and CMV-seronegative. This rearrangement joins TRBV15 to TRBJ1-5, with D perhaps matching TRBD1 (5 bases). The CDR3, as DNA: TGTGCCACCAGCAGAGACTGGGGGGCCCAGCATTTT. This translates into CATSRDWGAQHF.